There are a few counts of the clone carrying this T cell receptor (beta chain). This specimen belongs to a study of early T cells in non-severe SARS-CoV-2 infection. The CDR3 spans 17 residues. V was cut by 4 bases and J by 6 bases, with 23 bases left in between. In TCRdb, the 5' RACE reads were re-called with MiXCR into one record per CDR3 protein. The repertoire holds 60,000 to 75,000 distinct CDR3 sequences, with roughly 12% as singletons. The chain links TRBV12-3 or TRBV12-4 to TRBJ2-3, with a tentative D call TRBD2 (5 bases). This clonotype was sampled from an adult who was a healthcare worker with PCR-confirmed SARS-CoV-2 infection or an uninfected control (not recorded which). The material sequenced was whole blood. The CDR3 DNA follows: TGTGCCAGCAGTTCCTCCCTGCCTAGCCGGGTCCGGGATACGCAGTATTTT. This codes for CASSSSLPSRVRDTQYF.